This TCR beta chain came from a study of T cells after yellow fever vaccination. The CDR3 contains 16 residues. Germline V gives CDR1 ENHRY, CDR2 SYGVKD. With 3 bases removed from V and 7 bases from J, the gap between germline ends came to 19 bases. TCR cDNA was made by 5'RACE template switching, adding a universal primer site and UMIs. TCRdb used MiXCR to reprocess the 5' RACE reads, holding one entry per CDR3 protein. This sample has about 330,000 distinct CDR3 sequences, with roughly 8.4% found just once. Sequenced here: PBMCs, sampled about 49 days after the first yellow fever vaccination. The source of this sequence is a man aged 18 to 30 who received the YFV17D yellow fever vaccine. This rearrangement joins TRBV10-3 to TRBJ1-5; the D gene is possibly TRBD1 (6 bases). This CDR3 is CAISEFVNGQGQPQHF. The CDR3 region has the DNA TGTGCCATCAGTGAATTCGTGAACGGCCAGGGGCAGCCCCAGCATTTT.